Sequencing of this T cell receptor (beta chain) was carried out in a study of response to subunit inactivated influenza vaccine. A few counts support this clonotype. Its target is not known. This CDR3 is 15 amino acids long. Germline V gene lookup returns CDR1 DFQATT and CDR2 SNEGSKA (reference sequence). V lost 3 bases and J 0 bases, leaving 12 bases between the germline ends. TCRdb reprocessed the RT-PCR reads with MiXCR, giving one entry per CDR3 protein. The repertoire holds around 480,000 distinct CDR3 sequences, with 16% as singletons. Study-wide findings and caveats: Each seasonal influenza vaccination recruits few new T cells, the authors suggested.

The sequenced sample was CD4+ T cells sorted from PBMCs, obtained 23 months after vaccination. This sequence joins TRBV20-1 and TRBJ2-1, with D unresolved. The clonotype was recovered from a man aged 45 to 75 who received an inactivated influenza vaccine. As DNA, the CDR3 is TGCAGTGCTAGTCAGACTGGGCGCTCCTACAATGAGCAGTTCTTC. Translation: CSASQTGRSYNEQFF.